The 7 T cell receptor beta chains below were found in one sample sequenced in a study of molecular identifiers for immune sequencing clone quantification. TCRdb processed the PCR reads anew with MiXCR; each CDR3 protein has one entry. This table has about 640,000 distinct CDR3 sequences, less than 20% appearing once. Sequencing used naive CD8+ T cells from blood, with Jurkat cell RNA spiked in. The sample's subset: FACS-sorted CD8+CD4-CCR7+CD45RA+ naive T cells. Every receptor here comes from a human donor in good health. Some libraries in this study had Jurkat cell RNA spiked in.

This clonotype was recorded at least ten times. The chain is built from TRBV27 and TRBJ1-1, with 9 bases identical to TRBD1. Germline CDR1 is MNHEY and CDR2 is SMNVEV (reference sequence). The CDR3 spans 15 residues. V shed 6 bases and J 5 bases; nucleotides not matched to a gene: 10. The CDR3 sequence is CASSFGTGSWTEAFF. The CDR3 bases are TGTGCCAGCAGCTTCGGGACAGGGTCGTGGACTGAAGCTTTCTTT.

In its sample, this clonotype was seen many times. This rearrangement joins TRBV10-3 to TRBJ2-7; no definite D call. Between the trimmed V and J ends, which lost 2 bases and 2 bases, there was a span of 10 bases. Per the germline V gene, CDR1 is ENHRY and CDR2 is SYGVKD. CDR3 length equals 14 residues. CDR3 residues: CAISERTEAYEQYF. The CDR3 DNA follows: TGTGCCATCAGTGAGCGAACAGAAGCCTACGAGCAGTACTTC.

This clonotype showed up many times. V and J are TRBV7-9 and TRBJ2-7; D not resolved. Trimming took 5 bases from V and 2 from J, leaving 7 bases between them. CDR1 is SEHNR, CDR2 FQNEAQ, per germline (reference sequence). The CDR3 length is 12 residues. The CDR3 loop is CASSPRPYEQYF. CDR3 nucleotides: TGTGCCAGCAGCCCGAGGCCCTACGAGCAGTACTTC.

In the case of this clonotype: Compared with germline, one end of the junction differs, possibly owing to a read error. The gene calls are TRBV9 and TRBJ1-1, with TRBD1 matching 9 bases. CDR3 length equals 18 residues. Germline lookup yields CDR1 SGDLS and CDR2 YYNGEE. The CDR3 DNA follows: TGTGCCAGCAGCCCTCTTTTCACAGGGGGCAAGTGGGACGCTGAAGCTTCCTTT. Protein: CASSPLFTGGKWDAEASF.

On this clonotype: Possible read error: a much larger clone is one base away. CDR3 nucleotide sequence: TGTGCCTGCAGCTTTTGGGTCCCTCAGGGGGGTATTAGCAATCAGCCCCAGCATTTT. It codes for CACSFWVPQGGISNQPQHF. This chain links TRBV5-6 with TRBJ1-5; 7 positions agree with TRBD1. This CDR3 is 19 amino acids long. Germline-derived CDR1 and CDR2 are SGHDT and YYEEEE.

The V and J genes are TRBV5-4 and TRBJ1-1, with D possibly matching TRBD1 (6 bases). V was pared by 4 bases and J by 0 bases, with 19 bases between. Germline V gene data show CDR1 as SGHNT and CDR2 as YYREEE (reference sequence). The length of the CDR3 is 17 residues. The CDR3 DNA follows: TGTGCCAGCAGCACGGGGGACAACCGGGTAATGAACACTGAAGCTTTCTTT. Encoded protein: CASSTGDNRVMNTEAFF.

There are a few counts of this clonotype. CDR3 loop: CATSDLLGDEQFF. For the CDR3, the DNA is TGTGCCACCAGTGATTTGCTGGGGGATGAGCAGTTCTTC. The V call is TRBV24-1, the J call TRBJ2-1; the D call may be TRBD1 or TRBD2 (5 bases each). Trimming took off 0 bases at V and 8 bases at J, with 7 bases between the two ends. The CDR3 covers 13 residues. Germline-derived CDR1 and CDR2 are KGHDR and SFDVKD.